This T cell receptor (beta chain) was identified during a study of cytomegalovirus exposure and HLA in healthy donors. Whole-study findings and limits: High specificity and sensitivity for cytomegalovirus status were reported for the classifier. Associated with HLA alleles at 0.05 false discovery rate in a later analysis were over 15,000 TCR beta sequences. Later on, a genetic analysis was performed. It linked a missense variant in DCLRE1C with V- and J-gene trimming of TCR beta.

Of note for this clone: As yet, its antigen is unknown.

Healthy bone marrow donors formed the donor group. Primers included in the PCR were 60 Vbeta and 13 Jbeta primers. The method was immunoSEQ multiplex PCR; TCRdb's version includes in-frame clones alone and lacks a portion of them. The sample holds 95,000 to 100,000 clones, approximately 85% seen once. Trimming pared 5 bases from V and 4 bases from J, leaving 8 bases between. Looked up from germline, CDR1 is SQVTM and CDR2 is ANQGSEA. The CDR3 has 11 amino acids. This chain joins TRBV29-1 and TRBJ1-1, with D perhaps TRBD1 (5 bases). Specimen: PBMCs. This TCR came from a man younger than 45 in good health and CMV-seronegative. CDR3 DNA sequence: TGCAGCGTTCGGGGGAGCACTGAAGCTTTCTTT. Translated: CSVRGSTEAFF.